Below are 28 T cell receptor beta chains sequenced from a single sample in a study of beta chain features in type 1 diabetes. Study-level results: Significant though moderate, a shortening of TCRB CDR3s appeared in all four CD4+ subsets of Type 1 diabetes patients.

The isolated RNA, all of it, was reverse transcribed, so expressed TCRB transcripts were what got sequenced. Here immunoSEQ multiplex PCR was the method, and the copy in TCRdb shows in-frame clones only, minus some. The sample lists fewer than 300,000 clones; roughly 20% were seen once. No cognate antigen is known for these TCRs. Sample: naive CD4+ T cells from blood. These receptors came from a middle-aged woman with type 1 diabetes.

The rearrangement uses TRBV5-1 and TRBJ2-3, with 8 bases identical to TRBD1. The V segment lost 4 bases and the J segment 4 bases; nucleotides outside the gene matches: 8. Germline CDR1 is SGHRS and CDR2 is YFSETQ. This CDR3 is 15 amino acids long. For the CDR3, the DNA is TGCGCCAGCAGCGATCCCGGACAGGGCCCAGATACGCAGTATTTT. Protein: CASSDPGQGPDTQYF.

Only a few counts were recorded for this clone. The CDR3 region has the DNA TGCGCCAGCAGCCAATCAGGGGTAAATGAAAAACTGTTTTTT. Amino acid sequence: CASSQSGVNEKLFF. J is TRBJ1-4 and V is TRBV4-1; possible D gene TRBD1, 6 bases. Between the trimmed V and J ends, which lost 2 bases and 5 bases, there was a span of 9 bases. The V gene's germline CDR1 is MGHRA and CDR2 YSYEKL. The CDR3 has 14 residues.

The V and J genes are TRBV7-3 and TRBJ2-1; TRBD2 matches 7 bases. Losses at the gene ends were 8 bases for V and 3 bases for J; bases not matched to a gene: 4. The V gene's germline CDR1 is SGHTA and CDR2 FQGTGA. The CDR3 loop spans 13 amino acids. This CDR3 reads CASSSGRYNEQFF. DNA of the CDR3: TGTGCCAGCTCTAGCGGCCGCTACAATGAGCAGTTCTTC.

This clone was observed a few times. V gene TRBV2 combines with J gene TRBJ2-1, with 9 bases lining up with TRBD1. V lost 5 bases and J lost 2; bases outside the gene matches: 4. Germline V gene sequence: CDR1 SNHLY, CDR2 FYNNEI. This CDR3 is 15 amino acids long. CDR3 bases: TGTGCCAGCAGTCGACAGGGGGTTACCTACAATGAGCAGTTCTTC. The encoded protein is CASSRQGVTYNEQFF.

A few counts support this clone. This rearrangement joins TRBV10-3 to TRBJ2-6, with D perhaps matching TRBD2 (6 bases). V was shortened by 2 bases and J by 2 bases, with 13 bases between the two germline ends. The CDR3 covers 17 residues. The germline gives CDR1 ENHRY, CDR2 SYGVKD. The CDR3 DNA reads as TGTGCCATCAGTGAGGGCCAGGGAGGAACTGGGGCCAACGTCCTGACTTTC. This translates into CAISEGQGGTGANVLTF.

J is TRBJ2-2 and V is TRBV4-1, with 8 bases that match TRBD1. Germline V gene lookup returns CDR1 MGHRA and CDR2 YSYEKL. The CDR3 contains 17 residues. Trimming took 1 base from V and 0 from J; bases not matched to a gene: 4. CDR3: CASSQGDRSSNTGELFF. The CDR3 bases are TGCGCCAGCAGCCAAGGGGACAGGAGCTCGAACACCGGGGAGCTGTTTTTT.

This chain uses TRBV28 with TRBJ1-2; tentative D call: TRBD1 (5 bases). Per germline, CDR1 MDHEN and CDR2 SYDVKM. This CDR3 comprises 14 residues. Trimming stripped 2 bases from V and 3 bases from J, with 10 bases between. Here the CDR3 reads CASSLVQDDYGYTF. CDR3 in DNA: TGTGCCAGCAGTTTAGTACAGGACGACTATGGCTACACCTTC.

The chain is built from TRBV5-6 and TRBJ2-1, with D perhaps matching TRBD2 (6 bases). The CDR3 covers 14 residues. V lost 2 bases, J lost 10 bases, and 16 bases lay in between. Per germline, CDR1 SGHDT and CDR2 YYEEEE. CDR3 residues: CASSFREIRREQFF. Written as DNA, the CDR3 is TGTGCCAGCAGCTTCCGGGAGATACGACGCGAGCAGTTCTTC.

This clone showed up just a few times. The gene calls are TRBV11-1 and TRBJ2-3; TRBD1 aligns across 11 bases. Germline loops: CDR1 SGHAT, CDR2 FQDESV (reference sequence). The CDR3 is 18 amino acids. V lost 5 bases to trimming and J lost 4 bases; unmatched junction nucleotides: 14. CDR3 amino acids: CASSPPGQGVIGADTQYF. CDR3 in DNA: TGTGCCAGCAGCCCTCCGGGACAGGGGGTGATTGGGGCAGATACGCAGTATTTT.

J is TRBJ2-4 and V is TRBV2; 7 bases are a match to TRBD1. There are 16 residues in the CDR3. Germline trimming cut 1 base from V and 1 base from J; bases unmatched to any gene: 4. Germline CDR1 reads SNHLY; CDR2 reads FYNNEI. The CDR3 here is CASSEEGAWAKNIQYF. The CDR3 bases are TGTGCCAGCAGTGAAGAGGGGGCCTGGGCCAAAAACATTCAGTACTTC.

There are a few counts of this clone. The chain links TRBV4-3 to TRBJ1-2, with a weak D call TRBD1 (6 bases). CDR3 size: 17 residues. Trimming pared 0 bases from V and 0 bases from J, leaving 14 bases between. Germline V gives CDR1 LGHNA, CDR2 YSLEER. CDR3 nucleotide sequence: TGCGCCAGCAGCCAAGAAGGGGTGGGGGGGCCTAACTATGGCTACACCTTC. It specifies CASSQEGVGGPNYGYTF.

There are a few counts of this clone. The chain combines TRBV30 with TRBJ1-5, with TRBD1 as a possible D gene (6 bases). The CDR3 totals 14 residues. Germline CDR1 and CDR2: GTSNPN and SVGIG (reference sequence). The V end lost 4 bases, the J end lost 1 base, and 11 bases lay between the germline ends. The DNA for the CDR3 is TGTGCCTGGAATCGAGGACAGAGCAATCAGCCCCAGCATTTT. Residues: CAWNRGQSNQPQHF. Variable domain in full (rest from reference TRBV30 and TRBJ1-5): SQTIHQWPATLVQPVGSPLSLECTVEGTSNPNLYWYRQAAGRGLQLLFYSVGIGQISSEVPQNLSASRPQDRQFILSSKKLLLSDSGFYLCAWNRGQSNQPQHFGDGTRLSIL.

This clone occurred a few times. V usage is TRBV10-3 and J usage is TRBJ2-1, with D possibly TRBD2 on 5 matching bases. Trimming cost V 2 bases and J 6 bases, with 11 bases left between them. The CDR3 spans 14 residues. Per the germline V gene, CDR1 is ENHRY and CDR2 is SYGVKD. This CDR3 reads CAISENSEVNEQFF. The CDR3 DNA sequence: TGTGCCATCAGTGAGAATAGCGAGGTCAATGAGCAGTTCTTC.

This clone was seen a few times. The chain recombines TRBV18 with TRBJ2-3; D is unclear. The germline V gene encodes CDR1 KGHSH and CDR2 LQKENI. This CDR3 is built from 12 residues. With 1 base removed from V and 6 bases from J, the gap between germline ends came to 5 bases. CDR3 sequence (DNA): TGTGCCAGCTCACCACTCGGGGATACGCAGTATTTT. Amino acids: CASSPLGDTQYF.

The V call is TRBV25-1, the J call TRBJ2-6; no definite D call. The length of the CDR3 is 14 residues. V lost 5 bases and J lost 0, with 5 bases in between. Germline CDR1 reads MGHDK; CDR2 reads SYGVNS. CDR3 coding DNA: TGTGCCAGCAGTTTGTACTCTGGGGCCAACGTCCTGACTTTC. It specifies CASSLYSGANVLTF.

This clone turned up a few times. The chain employs TRBV9 and TRBJ2-7, with 7 bases lining up with TRBD1. The CDR3 is made up of 15 amino acids. Germline V gene sequence: CDR1 SGDLS, CDR2 YYNGEE. V shed 0 bases and J 6 bases; nucleotides not matched to a gene: 9. CDR3 in DNA: TGTGCCAGCAGCGTAGGTGGACAGACAGGGTCCGAGCAGTACTTC. As protein: CASSVGGQTGSEQYF.

V usage is TRBV19 and J usage is TRBJ1-1; the D gene is possibly TRBD1 (5 bases). Germline V gives CDR1 LNHDA, CDR2 SQIVND (reference sequence). V was pared by 3 bases and J by 1 base, with 12 bases between. The length of the CDR3 is 15 residues. For the CDR3, the DNA is TGTGCCAGTAGTATCGGCGTCAGGGAGAACACTGAAGCTTTCTTT. Translated, it gives CASSIGVRENTEAFF.

The rearrangement links TRBV6-5 to TRBJ2-7; 10 nucleotides line up with TRBD2. This CDR3 comprises 15 residues. J gave up 7 bases and V 0 bases, and 6 bases lay outside the gene matches. CDR1 MNHEY and CDR2 SVGAGI come from the germline V gene. The CDR3 nucleotides are TGTGCCAGCAGTTACTCCAGCGGGAGGGCCGAAGAGCAGTACTTC. This sequence encodes CASSYSSGRAEEQYF.

This clone has only one observation. The chain is built from TRBV15 and TRBJ2-7, with 7 bases identical to TRBD2. The CDR3 has 14 amino acids. V lost 5 bases to trimming and J lost 2 bases; unmatched junction nucleotides: 6. Germline assignment: CDR1 LNHNV and CDR2 YYDKDF (reference sequence). CDR3 nucleotide sequence: TGTGCCACCAGCCGCACGGGAGGTACCTACGAGCAGTACTTC. Translated, it gives CATSRTGGTYEQYF.

The table lists this clone with a few counts. The chain recombines TRBV18 with TRBJ2-1; D perhaps matches TRBD2 (5 bases). This CDR3 has 15 amino acids. Trimming cost V 2 bases and J 5 bases, with 13 bases left between them. Per the germline V gene, CDR1 is KGHSH and CDR2 is LQKENI. The CDR3 coding sequence is TGTGCCAGCTCACCAGCGGAGGCAAAGGACAATGAGCAGTTCTTC. It translates to CASSPAEAKDNEQFF.

V and J are TRBV4-1 and TRBJ1-5, with TRBD1 matching 9 bases. J was trimmed by 7 bases and V by 3 bases; bases with no gene match: 10. The CDR3 consists of 16 residues. Germline-derived CDR1 and CDR2 are MGHRA and YSYEKL. Written as DNA, the CDR3 is TGCGCCAGCAGCCAGCCATACAGGGGGCGTCGGCAGCCCCAGCATTTT. This translates into CASSQPYRGRRQPQHF.

V and J are TRBV6-4 and TRBJ1-1, with D perhaps matching TRBD1 (5 bases). Germline CDR1 and CDR2: MRHNA and SNTAGT. The CDR3 is made up of 14 amino acids. Trimming left V 5 bases short and J 1 base short, with 11 bases between. The CDR3 DNA sequence: TGTGCCAGCAGTTCTTCAAGGGGGAACACTGAAGCTTTCTTT. Protein product: CASSSSRGNTEAFF.

The chain links TRBV7-2 to TRBJ2-1, with a weak D call TRBD1 (5 bases). The CDR3 is 13 residues long. Germline-derived CDR1 and CDR2 are SGHTA and FQGNSA. The germline V and J ends were trimmed by 3 bases and 9 bases, with 12 bases remaining between them. The CDR3 bases are TGTGCCAGCAGCTTGATCGAAAGGGGTGAGCAGTTCTTC. Translated, it gives CASSLIERGEQFF.

This chain links TRBV18 with TRBJ2-3, with TRBD2 matching 10 bases. Germline V lookup: CDR1 KGHSH, CDR2 LQKENI. With 4 bases clipped from V and 3 bases from J, the junction kept 16 bases outside the gene matches. The CDR3 contains 19 residues. CDR3: CASSLRDSRTSGLTDTQYF. DNA for the CDR3: TGTGCCAGCTCACTAAGAGACTCCCGGACTAGCGGCCTAACAGATACGCAGTATTTT.

The chain employs TRBV7-9 and TRBJ1-1, with D possibly being TRBD1 (6 bases). The CDR3 totals 13 residues. CDR1 and CDR2 (germline): SEHNR, FQNEAQ (reference sequence). The germline V and J ends were trimmed by 2 bases and 11 bases, with 15 bases remaining between them. The CDR3 reads CASSLLPQGWAFF. CDR3 sequence (DNA): TGTGCCAGCAGCTTACTGCCACAGGGTTGGGCTTTCTTT.

Only a few counts were recorded for this clone. The gene calls are TRBV4-1 and TRBJ2-6, with TRBD1 matching over 10 bases. Germline trimming cut 4 bases from V and 3 bases from J; bases unmatched to any gene: 9. Germline CDR1 MGHRA, CDR2 YSYEKL. This CDR3 region has 18 residues. The CDR3 DNA sequence: TGCGCCAGCAGCCGCGGCCGACAGGGGGCCAGTGGGGCCAACGTCCTGACTTTC. Translation: CASSRGRQGASGANVLTF.

This clone was observed a handful of times. The rearrangement links TRBV5-4 to TRBJ2-5; 8 bases map to TRBD2. V trimming: 4 bases; J trimming: 2 bases; junction bases outside the gene matches: 4. From germline, CDR1 is SGHNT and CDR2 YYREEE (reference sequence). This CDR3 comprises 14 residues. The CDR3 region is CASSPSGLQETQYF. The CDR3 bases are TGTGCCAGCAGCCCTAGCGGGCTTCAAGAGACCCAGTACTTC.

This clone occurred a few times. The chain is built from TRBV28 and TRBJ2-1; D is possibly TRBD2 (6 bases). The CDR3 loop spans 14 amino acids. Germline V lookup: CDR1 MDHEN, CDR2 SYDVKM. Between the trimmed V and J ends, which lost 8 bases and 0 bases, there was a span of 11 bases. CDR3 loop: CASGGHTSYNEQFF. The DNA of the CDR3 is TGTGCCAGCGGAGGGCACACCTCCTACAATGAGCAGTTCTTC.